This paragraph reports one T cell receptor beta chain. No antigen is known for it. The sample is drawn from a study of T cell clonotyping in hematopoietic cell transplantation. General study points: Cells were unsorted, so CD4 and CD8 contributions were not separated. Recipient TCR diversity dropped after transplant; expanded clonotypes rose from day 30 to 180.

Generated by immunoSEQ multiplex PCR, the TCRdb table keeps only in-frame clones and is missing some. The data contain roughly 13,000 clones, 65% to 80% of them seen just once; the ten biggest clones take up about 14%. Germline CDR1 reads MGHDK; CDR2 reads SYGVNS. Deletions cut 7 bases from V and 5 bases from J, with 5 bases between. The CDR3 runs 10 residues. The chain has TRBV25-1 and TRBJ2-5; D ambiguous. This clonotype originated in a male patient aged 55 to 69 who had an allogeneic stem cell transplant from an unrelated donor, so the T cells may come from the graft donor. Some clones in this sample may be carry-over from other donors' samples. The sequenced sample was peripheral blood mononuclear cells, obtained 180 days after allogeneic stem cell transplant. The CDR3 sequence: CASTGETQYF. Here the CDR3 DNA reads TGTGCCAGCACCGGGGAGACCCAGTACTTC.